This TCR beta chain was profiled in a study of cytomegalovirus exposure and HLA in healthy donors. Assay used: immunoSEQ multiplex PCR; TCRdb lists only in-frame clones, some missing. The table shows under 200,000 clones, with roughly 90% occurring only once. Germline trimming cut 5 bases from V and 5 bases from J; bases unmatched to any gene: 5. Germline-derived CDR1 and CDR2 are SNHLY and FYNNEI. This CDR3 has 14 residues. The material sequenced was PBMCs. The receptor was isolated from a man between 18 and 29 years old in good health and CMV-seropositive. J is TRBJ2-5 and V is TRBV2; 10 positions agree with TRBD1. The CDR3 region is CASSRQGARETQYF. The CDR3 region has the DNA TGTGCCAGCAGTCGACAGGGGGCGAGGGAGACCCAGTACTTC.